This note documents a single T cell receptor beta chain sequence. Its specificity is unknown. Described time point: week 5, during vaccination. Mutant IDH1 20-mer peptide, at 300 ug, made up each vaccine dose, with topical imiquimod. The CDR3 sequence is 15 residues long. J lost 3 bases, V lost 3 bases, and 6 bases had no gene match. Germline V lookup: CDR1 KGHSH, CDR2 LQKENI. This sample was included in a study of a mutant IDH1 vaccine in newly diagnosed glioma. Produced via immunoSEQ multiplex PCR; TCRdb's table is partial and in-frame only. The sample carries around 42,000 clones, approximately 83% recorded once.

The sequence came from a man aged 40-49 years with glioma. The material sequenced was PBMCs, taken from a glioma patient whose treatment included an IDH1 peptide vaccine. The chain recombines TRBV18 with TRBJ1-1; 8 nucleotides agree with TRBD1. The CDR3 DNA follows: TGTGCCAGCTCACCCGGACAGGGAACTTACACTGAAGCTTTCTTT. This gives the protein CASSPGQGTYTEAFF.